This entry concerns a single T cell receptor (beta chain). For the second PCR, which ran for 7 to 11 cycles, a sample-barcoded 5' primer and a J-beta primer mix were used. TCRdb reprocessed the 5' RACE reads with MiXCR, giving one entry per CDR3 protein. The data contain 850,000 to 1,000,000 distinct CDR3 sequences, just over 50% of them singletons. The data originate from a study of blood T cells in healthy people across ages. Germline assignment: CDR1 SQVTM and CDR2 ANQGSEA. This CDR3 is built from 13 residues. The V end was cut by 6 bases, the J end by 1 base, with 10 bases between. The specimen sequenced was blood. V gene TRBV29-1 combines with J gene TRBJ2-1; D gene ambiguous. This receptor was taken from a woman aged 55-70 years in good health. CDR3 residues: CSVEHVSYNEQFF. CDR3 coding DNA: TGCAGCGTCGAGCATGTTTCCTACAATGAGCAGTTCTTC.